This entry lists 28 T cell receptor beta chains sequenced from one sample in a study of T cell changes during pregnancy in multiple sclerosis. Assay: immunoSEQ multiplex PCR; the TCRdb copy retains only in-frame clones and omits some. The sample yields about 21,000 clones, around 90% seen once. The material was CD4+ T cells from peripheral blood mononuclear cells, obtained in the third trimester of pregnancy. The receptor set was obtained from a female donor with multiple sclerosis, enrolled in a pregnancy study.

This sequence joins TRBV5-1 and TRBJ1-1, with 9 bases fitting TRBD1. CDR1 and CDR2 (germline): SGHRS, YFSETQ. The V gene end was trimmed by 5 bases and the J gene end by 2 bases; junction bases not matched to a gene: 4. This CDR3 has 14 residues. CDR3 amino acids: CASRAGQGNTEAFF. The CDR3 region has the DNA TGCGCCAGCAGGGCGGGACAGGGAAACACTGAAGCTTTCTTT.

This rearrangement joins TRBV5-1 to TRBJ2-1; 9 bases are shared with TRBD2. Germline lookup yields CDR1 SGHRS and CDR2 YFSETQ. The CDR3 sequence is 16 residues long. V dropped 2 bases and J dropped 4; count of bases not matched to a gene: 7. The DNA for the CDR3 is TGCGCCAGCAGCTTAAATAGCGGGGGTTCATACAATGAGCAGTTCTTC. Translating it yields CASSLNSGGSYNEQFF.

The chain is built from TRBV19 and TRBJ1-6, with 8 bases that match TRBD1. Trimming cost V 9 bases and J 7 bases; bases outside gene matches: 2. CDR1 is LNHDA and CDR2 is SQIVND in the germline V gene (reference sequence). The CDR3 has 12 amino acids. Written as DNA, the CDR3 is TGTGCCAGCCGACAGGGGAATTCACCCCTCCACTTT. Its translation: CASRQGNSPLHF. Filled out from reference TRBV19 and TRBJ1-6, the complete variable domain reads DGGITQSPKYLFRKEGQNVTLSCEQNLNHDAMYWYRQDPGQGLRLIYYSQIVNDFQKGDIAEGYSVSREKKESFPLTVTSAQKNPTAFYLCASRQGNSPLHFGNGTRLTVT.

This chain links TRBV7-3 with TRBJ2-3, with 10 bases that match TRBD2. The germline V gene encodes CDR1 SGHTA and CDR2 FQGTGA. There are 15 residues in the CDR3. Trimming cost V 5 bases and J 1 base; bases outside gene matches: 3. For the CDR3, the DNA is TGTGCCAGCAGCCCGCTAGCGGGGGGCACAGATACGCAGTATTTT. Protein: CASSPLAGGTDTQYF.

The rearrangement uses TRBV15 and TRBJ1-1; the D is unclear. The length of the CDR3 is 15 residues. V lost 1 base, J lost 4 bases, and 13 bases lay in between. Germline V gene sequence: CDR1 LNHNV, CDR2 YYDKDF (reference sequence). CDR3 nucleotides: TGTGCCACCAGCAGAGCCCCCAGCCCGGGCACTGAAGCTTTCTTT. This sequence encodes CATSRAPSPGTEAFF.

The chain combines TRBV7-8 with TRBJ2-7, with 8 bases that match TRBD1. CDR1 is SGHVS, CDR2 FQNEAQ, per germline. The V segment lost 7 bases and the J segment 2 bases; nucleotides outside the gene matches: 7. This CDR3 contains 14 residues. The DNA of the CDR3 is TGTGCCAGCAAAACAGGGGGTACCGCCTACGAGCAGTACTTC. This translates into CASKTGGTAYEQYF.

The chain employs TRBV23-1 and TRBJ2-1; 9 nucleotides agree with TRBD1. TRBV23-1 is an ORF, with its function uncertain. This CDR3 comprises 13 residues. V was clipped by 3 bases and J by 10 bases; unmatched bases: 4. CDR3 nucleotide sequence: TGCGCCAGCAGTCACCCCGGGACAGGGGAGCAGTTCTTC. Protein sequence: CASSHPGTGEQFF.

J is TRBJ2-7 and V is TRBV6-5, with TRBD2 identical over 8 bases. Germline CDR1 and CDR2: MNHEY and SVGAGI. The CDR3 covers 13 residues. J lost 6 bases, V lost 7 bases, and 8 bases had no gene match. The chain's CDR3 is CASIRPGGAEQYF. In DNA form, the CDR3 reads TGTGCCAGCATCCGCCCGGGGGGGGCCGAGCAGTACTTC.

This clone was found once. This sequence joins TRBV7-2 and TRBJ1-1; D call uncertain. Germline assignment: CDR1 SGHTA and CDR2 FQGNSA. The CDR3 length is 13 residues. Trimming took off 2 bases at V and 6 bases at J, with 10 bases between the two ends. The CDR3 DNA is TGTGCCAGCAGCTTACCTCCCCCGTCTGAAGCTTTCTTT. It translates to CASSLPPPSEAFF.

J is TRBJ1-2 and V is TRBV7-9; D might be TRBD1 (6 bases). The V gene lost 4 bases and the J gene lost 3 bases, with 18 bases spanning the gap. The length of the CDR3 is 16 residues. Germline CDR1 reads SEHNR; CDR2 reads FQNEAQ (reference sequence). CDR3 sequence (DNA): TGTGCCAGCAGCTCCTTCTACAGGGCGGAGGACTATGGCTACACCTTC. Its protein is CASSSFYRAEDYGYTF.

This clone was counted a few times. The CDR3 DNA reads as TGTGCCTGGAGCCGACAGGGTAATCAGATCTATGGCTACACCTTC. Translating it yields CAWSRQGNQIYGYTF. V is TRBV30 and J is TRBJ1-2, with 7 nucleotides matching TRBD1. The CDR3 covers 15 residues. The J segment lost 4 bases and the V segment lost 3 bases, leaving 11 bases of the junction unmatched. Germline values: CDR1 GTSNPN, CDR2 SVGIG (reference sequence).

The count of this clone is one. CDR3 DNA: TGCGCCAGCAGGCTAAACAGGGGAGTTGATGGCTACACCTTC. Protein sequence: CASRLNRGVDGYTF. The J gene is TRBJ1-2, the V gene TRBV5-1; 7 nucleotides match TRBD1. Germline V gene lookup returns CDR1 SGHRS and CDR2 YFSETQ. Trimming took 5 bases from V and 6 from J; bases not matched to a gene: 10. This CDR3 contains 14 residues.

V usage is TRBV5-4 and J usage is TRBJ2-3; TRBD2 is a possible D gene (6 bases). The CDR3 loop spans 17 amino acids. The V end lost 1 base, the J end lost 5 bases, and 20 bases lay between the germline ends. In germline, CDR1 is SGHNT, CDR2 YYREEE (reference sequence). The DNA of the CDR3 is TGTGCCAGCAGCTTGAATTTAGGGGCCGACGGGGGAGATACGCAGTATTTT. This codes for CASSLNLGADGGDTQYF.

This clone was seen a single time. The genes are TRBV28 and TRBJ2-5; TRBD2 might be the D (6 bases). The germline gives CDR1 MDHEN, CDR2 SYDVKM. Trimming shortened V by 3 bases and J by 5 bases, and 10 bases separated the two germline ends. The CDR3 is 13 amino acids. The CDR3 loop reads CASSFGGVETQYF. The CDR3 nucleotides read TGTGCCAGCAGTTTCGGAGGGGTCGAGACCCAGTACTTC. Combining the CDR3 with reference TRBV28 and TRBJ2-5 gives the whole variable domain DVKVTQSSRYLVKRTGEKVFLECVQDMDHENMFWYRQDPGLGLRLIYFSYDVKMKEKGDIPEGYSVSREKKERFSLILESASTNQTSMYLCASSFGGVETQYFGPGTRLLVL.

Only one count was recorded for this clone. The rearrangement links TRBV4-3 to TRBJ1-3; no definite D call. Trimming shortened V by 1 base and J by 5 bases, and 9 bases separated the two germline ends. Germline V CDR1 and CDR2: LGHNA, YSLEER. This CDR3 spans 14 amino acids. CDR3: CASSQATRRNTIYF. CDR3 DNA: TGCGCCAGCAGCCAAGCGACACGGAGAAACACCATATATTTT.

The V and J genes are TRBV2 and TRBJ1-2; the D is unclear. This CDR3 spans 14 amino acids. The V end was cut by 4 bases, the J end by 8 bases, with 17 bases between. CDR1 and CDR2 from the germline V gene are SNHLY and FYNNEI. The CDR3 nucleotides read TGTGCCAGCAGTGGGCAGGCCGCCTGGAGGGGCTACACCTTC. Translating gives CASSGQAAWRGYTF.

This clone is a singleton in its sample. The V gene is TRBV29-1, the J gene TRBJ2-2; D might be TRBD1 (6 bases). Trimming cost V 6 bases and J 2 bases, with 10 bases left between them. The length of the CDR3 is 13 residues. Germline CDR1 is SQVTM and CDR2 is ANQGSEA. CDR3 nucleotide sequence: TGCAGCGTCTACAGGGTTAACACCGGGGAGCTGTTTTTT. It specifies CSVYRVNTGELFF.

V gene TRBV7-2 combines with J gene TRBJ1-4, with D possibly being TRBD1 (6 bases). The CDR3 is 15 amino acids. Germline V gives CDR1 SGHTA, CDR2 FQGNSA. Trimming pared 3 bases from V and 4 bases from J, leaving 12 bases between. The CDR3 region is CASSLAGVGNEKLFF. The CDR3 DNA reads TGTGCCAGCAGCTTGGCAGGGGTTGGTAATGAAAAACTGTTTTTT. Looking up the rest from reference TRBV7-2 and TRBJ1-4 gives the full variable domain: GAGVSQSPSNKVTEKGKDVELRCDPISGHTALYWYRQSLGQGLEFLIYFQGNSAPDKSGLPSDRFSAERTGGSVSTLTIQRTQQEDSAVYLCASSLAGVGNEKLFFGSGTQLSVL.

The chain links TRBV2 to TRBJ1-1; possibly TRBD1 for D (6 bases). CDR3 size: 15 residues. V was clipped by 4 bases and J by 6 bases, with 18 bases between them. Germline-derived CDR1 and CDR2 are SNHLY and FYNNEI. This chain's CDR3 is CASSGSGTYYAEAFF. Written as DNA, the CDR3 is TGTGCCAGCAGTGGCAGCGGGACATATTACGCTGAAGCTTTCTTT.

The chain carries TRBV5-6 and TRBJ2-3; 9 bases align to TRBD1. Germline trimming cut 2 bases from V and 6 bases from J; bases unmatched to any gene: 10. Per germline, CDR1 SGHDT and CDR2 YYEEEE. This CDR3 is built from 16 residues. The CDR3 DNA follows: TGTGCCAGCAGCTTAGTACAGGGGGCGAAGTCTGATACGCAGTATTTT. Amino acid sequence: CASSLVQGAKSDTQYF.

The rearrangement uses TRBV6-6 and TRBJ1-1, with D possibly TRBD1 on 6 matching bases. Germline CDR1 is MNHNY and CDR2 is SVGAGI (reference sequence). The CDR3 has 14 amino acids. Trimming shortened V by 4 bases and J by 4 bases, and 13 bases separated the two germline ends. The DNA for the CDR3 is TGTGCCAGCAGTTCACAGGGCCGGACCACTGAAGCTTTCTTT. It codes for CASSSQGRTTEAFF.

This chain joins TRBV15 and TRBJ2-1; D not certain. Per germline, CDR1 LNHNV and CDR2 YYDKDF (reference sequence). Trimming shortened V by 3 bases and J by 4 bases, and 13 bases separated the two germline ends. The CDR3 spans 15 residues. CDR3: CATSSARARYNEQFF. DNA of the CDR3: TGTGCCACCAGCAGTGCTCGTGCCAGGTACAATGAGCAGTTCTTC.

This chain joins TRBV18 and TRBJ2-7; 10 nucleotides line up with TRBD2. Germline trimming cut 4 bases from V and 5 bases from J; bases unmatched to any gene: 11. There are 16 residues in the CDR3. Germline assignment: CDR1 KGHSH and CDR2 LQKENI. The CDR3 loop is CASSRSQLAGPDEQYF. CDR3 coding DNA: TGTGCCAGCTCACGCTCCCAACTAGCGGGGCCCGACGAGCAGTACTTC. The whole variable domain, filled in from reference TRBV18 and TRBJ2-7, reads NAGVMQNPRHLVRRRGQEARLRCSPMKGHSHVYWYRQLPEEGLKFMVYLQKENIIDESGMPKERFSAEFPKEGPSILRIQQVVRGDSAAYFCASSRSQLAGPDEQYFGPGTRLTVT.

The chain has TRBV4-3 and TRBJ1-6, with TRBD1 as a possible D gene (5 bases). Germline values: CDR1 LGHNA, CDR2 YSLEER. The CDR3 is made up of 15 amino acids. V lost 1 base to trimming and J lost 7 bases, with 11 bases between them. CDR3 residues: CASSQGVRENSPLHF. The CDR3 DNA is TGCGCCAGCAGCCAAGGGGTCAGGGAAAATTCACCCCTCCACTTT.

This chain joins TRBV2 and TRBJ1-6, with 7 bases identical to TRBD1. The CDR3 loop spans 14 amino acids. The V segment lost 5 bases and the J segment 9 bases; nucleotides outside the gene matches: 7. Per germline, CDR1 SNHLY and CDR2 FYNNEI. CDR3 in DNA: TGTGCCAGCAGTCCAGGGGGTAGCGGTTCACCCCTCCACTTT. This translates into CASSPGGSGSPLHF.

V is TRBV5-1 and J is TRBJ2-2; 12 positions match TRBD1. Germline values: CDR1 SGHRS, CDR2 YFSETQ. This CDR3 has 17 amino acids. Unmatched junction bases numbered 7, after V lost 4 bases and J lost 3 bases. The CDR3 spells CASSRGTGGADTGELFF. The CDR3 DNA reads TGCGCCAGCAGCCGGGGGACAGGGGGCGCCGACACCGGGGAGCTGTTTTTT.

The genes are TRBV5-1 and TRBJ1-6; D ambiguous. The CDR3 covers 16 residues. V lost 1 base to trimming and J lost 0 bases, with 8 bases between them. CDR1 is SGHRS and CDR2 is YFSETQ in the germline V gene. The CDR3 DNA reads as TGCGCCAGCAGCTTGATGGGGAGCTCCTATAATTCACCCCTCCACTTT. This sequence encodes CASSLMGSSYNSPLHF.

This chain links TRBV15 with TRBJ2-6, with D possibly TRBD2 on 5 matching bases. In germline, CDR1 is LNHNV, CDR2 YYDKDF (reference sequence). This CDR3 spans 18 amino acids. Trimming left V 1 base short and J 0 bases short, with 13 bases between. The CDR3 nucleotides read TGTGCCACCAGCAGAGCCCCCGAGGGCAACTCTGGGGCCAACGTCCTGACTTTC. Amino acids: CATSRAPEGNSGANVLTF.